The T cell receptor beta chain under discussion was sequenced for a study of blood T cell repertoires in COVID-19. Across the study: The cDNA or gDNA used as material had been derived from T cells, B-cell-depleted T cells, or PBMCs.

TCRdb's table, derived via immunoSEQ multiplex PCR, lists solely in-frame clones and lacks some. The table lists 150,000 to 200,000 clones, approximately 87% of them singletons. The CDR3 runs to 16 residues. Trimming took 6 bases from V and 0 from J; bases not matched to a gene: 8. Germline CDR1 is ENHRY and CDR2 is SYGVKD. The Seattle patients joined while their infection was active and were tracked longitudinally afterward. This clonotype was sampled from an older person with COVID-19, enrolled during active disease. The chain employs TRBV10-3 and TRBJ2-1, with 7 positions matching TRBD2. Sequencing used peripheral blood. The CDR3: CAIRSTSSHSYNEQFF. The CDR3, as DNA: TGTGCCATCAGATCGACTAGCTCCCACTCCTACAATGAGCAGTTCTTC.